These 21 T cell receptor beta chains were sequenced from one sample in a study of shared clonotypes between healthy human individuals. The data were produced by immunoSEQ multiplex PCR, yet TCRdb's version contains in-frame clones alone and is incomplete. The sample contains fewer than 650,000 clones, over 65% of which appear only once. Sequencing was performed on PBMCs. These receptors were collected from a woman in her 40s in good health. Some clones in this sample may be carry-over from other donors' samples.

The V gene is TRBV9, the J gene TRBJ2-1, with 11 nucleotides matching TRBD2. CDR1 and CDR2 from the germline V gene are SGDLS and YYNGEE. V shed 3 bases and J 4 bases; nucleotides not matched to a gene: 3. The CDR3 has 15 amino acids. CDR3 nucleotide sequence: TGTGCCAGCAGCGGACTAGCGGGGCAGTACAATGAGCAGTTCTTC. Protein product: CASSGLAGQYNEQFF. Complete variable domain (other parts from reference TRBV9 and TRBJ2-1): DSGVTQTPKHLITATGQRVTLRCSPRSGDLSVYWYQQSLDQGLQFLIQYYNGEERAKGNILERFSAQQFPDLHSELNLSSLELGDSALYFCASSGLAGQYNEQFFGPGTRLTVL.

The chain combines TRBV4-3 with TRBJ2-2; 9 bases are shared with TRBD2. This CDR3 spans 16 amino acids. Looked up from germline, CDR1 is LGHNA and CDR2 is YSLEER. Trimming at V came to 1 base and at J to 4 bases, leaving 4 bases not matched to a gene. CDR3 sequence: CASSQGSGSGTGELFF. CDR3 in DNA: TGCGCCAGCAGCCAAGGTAGCGGGAGTGGCACCGGGGAGCTGTTTTTT.

The chain joins TRBV19 to TRBJ2-3; the D gene is possibly TRBD1 (5 bases). Trimming left V 7 bases short and J 3 bases short, with 11 bases between. Germline lookup yields CDR1 LNHDA and CDR2 SQIVND (reference sequence). The CDR3 consists of 13 residues. CDR3 bases: TGTGCCAGTAATTCAGGGTTTACAGATACGCAGTATTTT. It yields the protein CASNSGFTDTQYF.

This chain connects TRBV30 to TRBJ2-7; D gene uncertain. Deletions cut 3 bases from V and 0 bases from J, with 9 bases between. The CDR3 runs to 13 residues. The germline CDR1 and CDR2 sequences are GTSNPN and SVGIG (reference sequence). CDR3 in DNA: TGTGCCTGGAGAGAAGGACCCTCCTACGAGCAGTACTTC. Translating gives CAWREGPSYEQYF.

V is TRBV7-6 and J is TRBJ2-7, with 9 bases matching TRBD1. The ends lost 5 bases at V and 3 bases at J; junction bases unmatched: 11. Per the germline V gene, CDR1 is SGHVS and CDR2 is FNYEAQ. The CDR3 extends over 16 amino acids. In DNA form, the CDR3 reads TGTGCCAGCAGCCCTAAAGGGGGACAGGGCTTCTACGAGCAGTACTTC. This codes for CASSPKGGQGFYEQYF.

A remark on this clone: A far bigger clonotype differs at one base, so this is likely a read error. Other DNA sequences in the sample encode the same CDR3. This CDR3 is CASSLTIGQEGTEAFF. The CDR3 bases are TGTGCCAGCAGCTTAACGATCGGGCAGGAGGGGACTGAAGCTTTCTTT. The rearrangement uses TRBV28 and TRBJ1-1; tentatively, D is TRBD1 (5 bases). Between the trimmed V and J ends, which lost 6 bases and 5 bases, there was a span of 22 bases. CDR1 is MDHEN and CDR2 is SYDVKM in the germline V gene. CDR3 length equals 16 residues.

The gene calls are TRBV28 and TRBJ2-7, with 8 bases matching TRBD2. This CDR3 is 13 amino acids long. V gave up 7 bases and J gave up 6 bases; unmatched junction bases: 8. Germline values: CDR1 MDHEN, CDR2 SYDVKM. The CDR3 protein is CASNHGTSIEQYF. The CDR3 DNA reads as TGTGCCAGCAACCACGGGACTAGTATCGAGCAGTACTTC.

This clone has only a few counts. This rearrangement joins TRBV6-1 to TRBJ1-3; D remains unclear. Germline V gene lookup returns CDR1 MNHNS and CDR2 SASEGT. The V and J ends lost 2 bases and 0 bases respectively, with 8 bases between them. CDR3 size: 15 residues. The DNA for the CDR3 is TGTGCCAGCAGTGAAATAGTCTTCTCTGGAAACACCATATATTTT. This codes for CASSEIVFSGNTIYF.

The rearrangement joins TRBV18 to TRBJ1-1; D might be TRBD1 (5 bases). With 3 bases removed from V and 0 bases from J, the gap between germline ends came to 11 bases. The CDR3 is 15 amino acids. Germline V gene sequence: CDR1 KGHSH, CDR2 LQKENI. CDR3 coding DNA: TGTGCCAGCTCACCGGCAGGACAAATGAACACTGAAGCTTTCTTT. Translated, it gives CASSPAGQMNTEAFF.

The CDR3 DNA sequence: TGTGCCAGCAGCCCCAGAGGCCTAGCGGGAGGACGCGAGCAGTTCTTC. Translated, it gives CASSPRGLAGGREQFF. The chain uses TRBV7-3 and TRBJ2-1; 11 positions match TRBD2. Germline V gene sequence: CDR1 SGHTA, CDR2 FQGTGA. Trimming took 5 bases from V and 10 from J; bases not matched to a gene: 13. The CDR3 has 16 amino acids.

This clone occurred many times. The rearrangement links TRBV7-6 to TRBJ2-1, with D uncertain. The CDR3 is made up of 14 amino acids. V was shortened by 2 bases and J by 7 bases, with 12 bases between the two germline ends. Germline-derived CDR1 and CDR2 are SGHVS and FNYEAQ. As DNA, the CDR3 is TGTGCCAGCAGCTTAACGGACCTCGGGAATGAGCAGTTCTTC. Protein: CASSLTDLGNEQFF.

The chain is built from TRBV6-5 and TRBJ1-2, with 10 positions matching TRBD1. From germline, CDR1 is MNHEY and CDR2 SVGAGI. The V segment lost 7 bases and the J segment 4 bases; nucleotides outside the gene matches: 6. The length of the CDR3 is 14 residues. The CDR3 DNA is TGTGCCAGCACCCAGGGACAGGGGCTCTATGGCTACACCTTC. Its translation is CASTQGQGLYGYTF.

This clone was detected once. Just one base apart from a much larger clone, this may be a read error. The same CDR3 is also encoded by other DNA sequences in this sample. This chain uses TRBV6-6 with TRBJ1-2, with D maybe TRBD1 (6 bases). Trimming stripped 6 bases from V and 6 bases from J, with 14 bases between. CDR3 length: 13 amino acids. From germline, CDR1 is MNHNY and CDR2 SVGAGI (reference sequence). The CDR3: CASSWTGDNGYTF. The DNA for the CDR3 is TGTGCCAGCAGCTGGACGGGGGACAATGGCTACACCTTC.

The chain joins TRBV30 to TRBJ1-3; D might be TRBD1 (6 bases). The CDR3 is 16 amino acids. Germline CDR1 and CDR2: GTSNPN and SVGIG (reference sequence). The V gene lost 0 bases and the J gene lost 1 base, with 13 bases spanning the gap. The CDR3 region is CAWSVPGRGSGNTIYF. The CDR3 nucleotides are TGTGCCTGGAGTGTACCGGGCAGGGGATCTGGAAACACCATATATTTT.

The chain is built from TRBV29-1 and TRBJ2-3; a possible D gene is TRBD2 (7 bases). CDR3 length: 16 residues. Germline V lookup: CDR1 SQVTM, CDR2 ANQGSEA. V was cut by 6 bases and J by 6 bases, with 25 bases left in between. CDR3 sequence reads: CSVLGGAGEQVDTQYF. The CDR3 region has the DNA TGCAGCGTATTGGGGGGGGCGGGAGAGCAAGTGGATACGCAGTATTTT.

The chain employs TRBV28 and TRBJ1-5, with D perhaps TRBD1 (5 bases). This CDR3 has 16 amino acids. Germline V lookup: CDR1 MDHEN, CDR2 SYDVKM. Trimming removed 4 bases at V and 1 base at J, with 14 bases between. In nucleotides, the CDR3 is TGTGCCAGCAGTTCCCCAGGCCAGGGAAGCAATCAGCCCCAGCATTTT. Translation gives CASSSPGQGSNQPQHF.

This clone was seen a few times. The V call is TRBV19, the J call TRBJ2-1; 12 nucleotides agree with TRBD2. Looked up from germline, CDR1 is LNHDA and CDR2 is SQIVND (reference sequence). The V gene end was trimmed by 6 bases and the J gene end by 6 bases; junction bases not matched to a gene: 6. This CDR3 spans 15 amino acids. CDR3 bases: TGTGCCAGTAGCAGACTAGCGGGAGCGTCCAATGAGCAGTTCTTC. Translation gives CASSRLAGASNEQFF.

CDR3 amino acids: CASSALSLASHNEQFF. The CDR3 DNA sequence: TGTGCCAGCAGCGCCCTCTCTCTAGCGTCCCACAATGAGCAGTTCTTC. This chain connects TRBV9 to TRBJ2-1; possible D gene TRBD2, 6 bases. Trimming left V 3 bases short and J 5 bases short, with 18 bases between. This CDR3 contains 16 residues. Germline V gene data show CDR1 as SGDLS and CDR2 as YYNGEE.

The chain links TRBV4-3 to TRBJ2-2; D is undetermined. V shed 8 bases and J shed 7 bases, with 5 bases lying between them. The CDR3 has 10 amino acids. Germline V CDR1 and CDR2: LGHNA, YSLEER. As DNA, the CDR3 is TGCGCCAGCCCCGACGGGGAGCTGTTTTTT. It translates to CASPDGELFF.

The V call is TRBV28, the J call TRBJ1-5; D unresolved. The V and J ends lost 11 bases and 5 bases respectively, with 13 bases between them. The CDR3 is made up of 12 amino acids. Per the germline V gene, CDR1 is MDHEN and CDR2 is SYDVKM. The CDR3 loop reads CASQGLDQPQHF. The CDR3 DNA follows: TGTGCCTCCCAAGGATTGGATCAGCCCCAGCATTTT.

On this clone: A read error likely explains this, since a far larger clone differs by one base. V gene TRBV5-6 combines with J gene TRBJ1-2; 7 nucleotides match TRBD1. The junction had 3 bases not matched to a gene; V was cut back by 4 bases and J by 3 bases. Germline loops: CDR1 SGHDT, CDR2 YYEEEE. The CDR3 contains 13 residues. CDR3 in DNA: TGTGCCAGCAGCCCGACAGGGTACTATGGCTACACCTTC. It encodes CASSPTGYYGYTF.